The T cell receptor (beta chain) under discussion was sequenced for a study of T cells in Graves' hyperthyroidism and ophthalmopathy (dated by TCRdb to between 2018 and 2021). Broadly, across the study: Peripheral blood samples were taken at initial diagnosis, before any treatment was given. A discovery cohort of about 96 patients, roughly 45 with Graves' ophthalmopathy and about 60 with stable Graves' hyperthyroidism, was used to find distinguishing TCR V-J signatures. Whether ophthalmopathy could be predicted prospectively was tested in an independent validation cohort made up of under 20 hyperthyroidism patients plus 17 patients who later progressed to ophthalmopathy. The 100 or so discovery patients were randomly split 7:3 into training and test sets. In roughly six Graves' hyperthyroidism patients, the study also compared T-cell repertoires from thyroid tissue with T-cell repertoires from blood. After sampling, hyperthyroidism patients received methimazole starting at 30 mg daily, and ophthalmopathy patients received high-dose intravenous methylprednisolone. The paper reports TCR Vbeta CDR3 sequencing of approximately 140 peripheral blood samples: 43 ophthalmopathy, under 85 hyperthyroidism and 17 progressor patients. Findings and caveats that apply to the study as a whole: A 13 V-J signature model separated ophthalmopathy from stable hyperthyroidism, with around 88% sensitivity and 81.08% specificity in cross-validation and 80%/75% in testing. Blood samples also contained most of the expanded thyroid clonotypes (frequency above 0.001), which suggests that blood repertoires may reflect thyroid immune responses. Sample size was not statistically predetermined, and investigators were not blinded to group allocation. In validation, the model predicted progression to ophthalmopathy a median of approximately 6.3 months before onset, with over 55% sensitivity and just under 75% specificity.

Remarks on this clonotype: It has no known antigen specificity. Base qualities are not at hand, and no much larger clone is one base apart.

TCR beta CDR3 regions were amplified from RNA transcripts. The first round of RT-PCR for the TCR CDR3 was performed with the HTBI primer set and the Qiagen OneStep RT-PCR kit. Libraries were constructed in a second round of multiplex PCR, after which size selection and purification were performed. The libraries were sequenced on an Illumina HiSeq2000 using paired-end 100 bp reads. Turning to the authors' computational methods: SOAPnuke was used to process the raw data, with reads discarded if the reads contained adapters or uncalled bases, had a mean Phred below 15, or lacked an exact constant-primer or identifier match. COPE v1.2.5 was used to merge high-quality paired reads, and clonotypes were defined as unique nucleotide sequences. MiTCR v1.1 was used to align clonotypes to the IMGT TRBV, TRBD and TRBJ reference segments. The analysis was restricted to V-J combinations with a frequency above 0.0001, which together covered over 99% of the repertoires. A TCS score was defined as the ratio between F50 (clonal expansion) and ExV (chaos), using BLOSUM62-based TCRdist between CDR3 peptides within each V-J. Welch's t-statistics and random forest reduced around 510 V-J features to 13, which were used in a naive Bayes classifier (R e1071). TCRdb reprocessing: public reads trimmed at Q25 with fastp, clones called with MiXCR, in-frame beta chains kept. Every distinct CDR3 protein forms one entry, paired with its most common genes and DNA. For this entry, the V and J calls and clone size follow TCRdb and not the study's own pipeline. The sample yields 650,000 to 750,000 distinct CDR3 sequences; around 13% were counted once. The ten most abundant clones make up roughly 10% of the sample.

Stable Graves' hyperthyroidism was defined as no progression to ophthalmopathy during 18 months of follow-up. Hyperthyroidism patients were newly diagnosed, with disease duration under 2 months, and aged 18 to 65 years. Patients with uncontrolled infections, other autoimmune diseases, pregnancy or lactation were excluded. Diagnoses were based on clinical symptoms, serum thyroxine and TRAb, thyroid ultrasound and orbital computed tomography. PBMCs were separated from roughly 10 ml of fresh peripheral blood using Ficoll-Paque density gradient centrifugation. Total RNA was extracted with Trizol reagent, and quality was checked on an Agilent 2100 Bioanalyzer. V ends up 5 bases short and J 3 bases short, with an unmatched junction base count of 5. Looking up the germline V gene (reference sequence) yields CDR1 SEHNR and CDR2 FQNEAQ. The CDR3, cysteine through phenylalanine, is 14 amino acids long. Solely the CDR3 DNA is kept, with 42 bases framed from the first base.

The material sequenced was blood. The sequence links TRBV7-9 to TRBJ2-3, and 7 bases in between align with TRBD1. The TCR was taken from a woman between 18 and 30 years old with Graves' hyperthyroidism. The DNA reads TGTGCCAGCAGCGAACGGGACAGAACAGATACGCAGTATTTT. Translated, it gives CASSERDRTDTQYF.